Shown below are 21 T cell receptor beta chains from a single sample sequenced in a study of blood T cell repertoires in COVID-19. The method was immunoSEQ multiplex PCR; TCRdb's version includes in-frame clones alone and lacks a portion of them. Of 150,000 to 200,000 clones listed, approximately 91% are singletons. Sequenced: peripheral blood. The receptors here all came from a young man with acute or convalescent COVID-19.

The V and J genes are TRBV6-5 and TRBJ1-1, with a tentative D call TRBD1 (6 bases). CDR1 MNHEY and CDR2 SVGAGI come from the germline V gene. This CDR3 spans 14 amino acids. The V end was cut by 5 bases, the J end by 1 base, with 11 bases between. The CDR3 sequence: CASSTQGQNTEAFF. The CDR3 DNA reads TGTGCCAGCAGTACTCAGGGGCAGAACACTGAAGCTTTCTTT.

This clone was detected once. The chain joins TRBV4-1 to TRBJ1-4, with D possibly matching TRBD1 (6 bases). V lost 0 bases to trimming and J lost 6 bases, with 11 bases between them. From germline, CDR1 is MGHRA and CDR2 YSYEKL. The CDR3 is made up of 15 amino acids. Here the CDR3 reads CASSQEIQGHEKLFF. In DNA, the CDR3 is TGCGCCAGCAGCCAAGAAATACAGGGCCATGAAAAACTGTTTTTT.

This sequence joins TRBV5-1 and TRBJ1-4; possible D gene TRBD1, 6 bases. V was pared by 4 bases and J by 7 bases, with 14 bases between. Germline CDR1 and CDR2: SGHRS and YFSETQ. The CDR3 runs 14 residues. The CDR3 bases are TGCGCCAGCAGCCTACAGGGCTTCGGTGAAAAACTGTTTTTT. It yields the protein CASSLQGFGEKLFF.

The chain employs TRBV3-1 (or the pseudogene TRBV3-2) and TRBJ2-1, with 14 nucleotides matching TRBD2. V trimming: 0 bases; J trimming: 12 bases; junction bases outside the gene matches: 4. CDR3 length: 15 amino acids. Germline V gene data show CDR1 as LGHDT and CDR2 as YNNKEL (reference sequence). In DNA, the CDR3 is TGTGCCAGCAGCCAAGAGACTAGCGGGAGGGCCTGGCAGTTCTTC. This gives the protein CASSQETSGRAWQFF.

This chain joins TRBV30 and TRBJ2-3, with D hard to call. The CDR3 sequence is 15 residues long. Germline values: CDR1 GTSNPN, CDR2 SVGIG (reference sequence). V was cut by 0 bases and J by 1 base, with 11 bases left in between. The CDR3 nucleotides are TGTGCCTGGAGTGTTAGAAGCGTAGGCACAGATACGCAGTATTTT. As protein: CAWSVRSVGTDTQYF. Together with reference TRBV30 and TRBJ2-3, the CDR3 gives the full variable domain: SQTIHQWPATLVQPVGSPLSLECTVEGTSNPNLYWYRQAAGRGLQLLFYSVGIGQISSEVPQNLSASRPQDRQFILSSKKLLLSDSGFYLCAWSVRSVGTDTQYFGPGTRLTVL.

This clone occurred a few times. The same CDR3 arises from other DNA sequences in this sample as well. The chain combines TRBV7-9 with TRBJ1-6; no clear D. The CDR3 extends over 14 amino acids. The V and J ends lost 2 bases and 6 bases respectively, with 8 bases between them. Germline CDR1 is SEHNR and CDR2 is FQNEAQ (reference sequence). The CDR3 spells CASSLSSTNSPLHF. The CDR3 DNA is TGTGCCAGCAGCTTATCTAGCACTAATTCACCCCTCCACTTT.

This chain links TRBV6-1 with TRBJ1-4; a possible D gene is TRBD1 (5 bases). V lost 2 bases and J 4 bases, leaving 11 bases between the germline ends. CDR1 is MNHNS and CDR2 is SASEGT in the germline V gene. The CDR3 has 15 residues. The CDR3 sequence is CASSEYGGFNEKLFF. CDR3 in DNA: TGTGCCAGCAGTGAATACGGGGGGTTTAATGAAAAACTGTTTTTT.

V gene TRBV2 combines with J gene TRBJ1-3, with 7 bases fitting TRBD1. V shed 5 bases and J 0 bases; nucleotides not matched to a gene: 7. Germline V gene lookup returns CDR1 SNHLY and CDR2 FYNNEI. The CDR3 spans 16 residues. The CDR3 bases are TGTGCCAGCAGTCTAGGACAGGAAGGCTCTGGAAACACCATATATTTT. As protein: CASSLGQEGSGNTIYF. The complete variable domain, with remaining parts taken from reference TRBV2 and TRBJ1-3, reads EPEVTQTPSHQVTQMGQEVILRCVPISNHLYFYWYRQILGQKVEFLVSFYNNEISEKSEIFDDQFSVERPDGSNFTLKIRSTKLEDSAMYFCASSLGQEGSGNTIYFGEGSWLTVV.

CDR3 sequence: CALRDSLSSGNTIYF. CDR3 DNA: TGTGCCTTACGGGACAGCCTAAGCTCTGGAAACACCATATATTTT. The chain couples TRBV5-4 to TRBJ1-3; 7 nucleotides match TRBD1. Losses at the gene ends were 10 bases for V and 0 bases for J; bases not matched to a gene: 10. In germline, CDR1 is SGHNT, CDR2 YYREEE (reference sequence). This CDR3 contains 15 residues.

This CDR3 is CSVRLEYGSYEQYF. The CDR3 nucleotides are TGCAGCGTTAGGCTGGAGTACGGCTCCTACGAGCAGTACTTC. V is TRBV29-1 and J is TRBJ2-7; D gene uncertain. Trimming took off 5 bases at V and 0 bases at J, with 14 bases between the two ends. This CDR3 is 14 amino acids long. The germline gives CDR1 SQVTM, CDR2 ANQGSEA.

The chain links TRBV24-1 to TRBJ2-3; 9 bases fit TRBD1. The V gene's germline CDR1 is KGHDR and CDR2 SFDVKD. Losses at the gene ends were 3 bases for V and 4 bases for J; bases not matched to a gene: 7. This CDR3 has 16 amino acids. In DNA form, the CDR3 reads TGTGCCACCAGTGATATGGGACAGGGAGGCGCAGATACGCAGTATTTT. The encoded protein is CATSDMGQGGADTQYF.

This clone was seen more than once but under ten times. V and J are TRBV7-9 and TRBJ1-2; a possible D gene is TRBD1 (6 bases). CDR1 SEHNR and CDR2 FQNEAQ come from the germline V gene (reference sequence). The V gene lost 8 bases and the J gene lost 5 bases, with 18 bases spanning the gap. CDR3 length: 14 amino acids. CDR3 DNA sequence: TGTGCCAGCCAAAGCGGACAGCTGAATTATGGCTACACCTTC. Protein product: CASQSGQLNYGYTF.

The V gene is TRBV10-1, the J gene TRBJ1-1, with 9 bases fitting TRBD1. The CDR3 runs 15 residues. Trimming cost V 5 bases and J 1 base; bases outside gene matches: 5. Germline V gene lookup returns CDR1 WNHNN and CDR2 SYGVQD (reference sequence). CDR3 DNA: TGCGCCAGCAGTCTCGGGACAGGGTGGAACACTGAAGCTTTCTTT. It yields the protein CASSLGTGWNTEAFF.

CDR3 nucleotide sequence: TGTGCCAGCAGTTCCTCCGGGACATCGGCCCAGTACTTC. Its translation is CASSSSGTSAQYF. The V and J genes are TRBV12-3 or TRBV12-4 and TRBJ2-5; possibly TRBD1 for D (6 bases). This CDR3 is built from 13 residues. With 4 bases removed from V and 9 bases from J, the gap between germline ends came to 15 bases.

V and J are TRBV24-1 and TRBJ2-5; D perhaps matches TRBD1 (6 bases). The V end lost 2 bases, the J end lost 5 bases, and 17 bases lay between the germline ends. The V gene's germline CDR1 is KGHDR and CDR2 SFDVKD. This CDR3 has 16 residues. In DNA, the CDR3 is TGTGCCACCAGTGATTCCTTAAGGGGGAAGGGGGAGACCCAGTACTTC. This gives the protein CATSDSLRGKGETQYF.

CDR3 region: CASSSGLGYGYTF. Here the CDR3 DNA reads TGTGCCAGCAGCTCGGGACTGGGGTATGGCTACACCTTC. V gene TRBV11-2 combines with J gene TRBJ1-2; tentatively, D is TRBD1 (5 bases). The V and J ends lost 4 bases and 5 bases respectively, with 11 bases between them. The CDR3 sequence is 13 residues long. Looked up from germline, CDR1 is SGHAT and CDR2 is FQNNGV.

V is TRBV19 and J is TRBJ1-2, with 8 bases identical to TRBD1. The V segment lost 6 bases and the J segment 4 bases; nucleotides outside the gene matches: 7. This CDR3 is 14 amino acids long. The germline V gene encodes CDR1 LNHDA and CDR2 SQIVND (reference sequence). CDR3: CASSITGGTYGYTF. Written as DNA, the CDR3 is TGTGCCAGTAGCATAACAGGGGGTACCTATGGCTACACCTTC.

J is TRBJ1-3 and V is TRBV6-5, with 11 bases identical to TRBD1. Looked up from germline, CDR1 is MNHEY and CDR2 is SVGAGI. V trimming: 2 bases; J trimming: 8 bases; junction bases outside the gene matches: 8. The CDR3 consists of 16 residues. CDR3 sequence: CASSYASGQGGYTIYF. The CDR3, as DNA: TGTGCCAGCAGTTACGCGTCGGGACAGGGGGGATACACCATATATTTT.

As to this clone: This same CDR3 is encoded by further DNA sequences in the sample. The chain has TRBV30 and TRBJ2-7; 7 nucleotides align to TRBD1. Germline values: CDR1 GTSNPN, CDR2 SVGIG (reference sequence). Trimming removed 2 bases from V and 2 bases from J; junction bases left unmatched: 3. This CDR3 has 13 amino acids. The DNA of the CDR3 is TGTGCCTGGAGTAGGGACAGTCCCTACGAGCAGTACTTC. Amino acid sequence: CAWSRDSPYEQYF.

The CDR3 is CASSQKGQEQAFGEQFF. The CDR3 nucleotides read TGCGCCAGCAGCCAAAAGGGACAGGAGCAAGCGTTCGGTGAGCAGTTCTTC. V is TRBV4-1 and J is TRBJ2-1; TRBD1 aligns across 8 bases. Per germline, CDR1 MGHRA and CDR2 YSYEKL. With V trimmed by 2 bases and J by 9 bases, 15 bases remained unmatched. The CDR3 is 17 amino acids.

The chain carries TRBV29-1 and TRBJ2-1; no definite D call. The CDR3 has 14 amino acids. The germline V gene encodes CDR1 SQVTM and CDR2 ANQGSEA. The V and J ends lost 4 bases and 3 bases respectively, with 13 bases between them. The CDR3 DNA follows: TGCAGCGTTGGCTCGAGGCGGTTCTACAATGAGCAGTTCTTC. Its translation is CSVGSRRFYNEQFF.